This is a list of T cell receptor beta chains from one sample in a study of response to subunit inactivated influenza vaccine. From the RT-PCR reads, TCRdb called clonotypes with MiXCR, one entry per CDR3 protein. The sample has 650,000 to 800,000 distinct CDR3 sequences; roughly 14% are singletons. The source material was PBMCs from blood, sampled roughly 15 days before vaccination. These receptors originate from a man aged 45-60 years who received an inactivated influenza vaccine. The CDR3 runs from the conserved cysteine through the conserved F or W. The D gene is left open where the match is weak. The size field is filled for only some rows; it gives once, few, many or a size class.

D,size,J,V,DNA,CDR3
.,.,TRBJ1-1,TRBV20-1,TGCAGTGCTACCGGGGGCCGGGTAAACACTGAAGCTTTCTTT,CSATGGRVNTEAFF
.,.,TRBJ2-2,TRBV6-2/TRBV6-3,TGTGCCAGCAGCCGCCTTAGAGACACCGGGGAGCTGTTTTTT,CASSRLRDTGELFF
.,.,TRBJ2-3,TRBV20-1,TGCAGTGCTAGAGATTTGAGGGCCACAGGGAGAGATACGCAGTATTTT,CSARDLRATGRDTQYF
.,.,TRBJ2-2,TRBV6-1,TGTGCCAGCAAATGGTCCGGGATCGACACCGGGGAGCTGTTTTTT,CASKWSGIDTGELFF
TRBD1,few,TRBJ1-5,TRBV28,TGTGCCAGCAGCCGGGACAGCTTGAATCAGCCCCAGCATTTT,CASSRDSLNQPQHF
.,few,TRBJ2-5,TRBV28,TGTGCCAGCAGCCCCAATGGGGGGCAGGCTCTCCAAGAGACCCAGTACTTC,CASSPNGGQALQETQYF
.,few,TRBJ1-4,TRBV12-3/TRBV12-4,TGTGCCAGCAGTTGGGAGGAGAGGGGAAAACTGTTTTTT,CASSWEERGKLFF
.,many,TRBJ1-1,TRBV7-2,TGTGCCAGCAGCTTAGCGATCTTCGGTTTCCAGGGAGGCGTCAACACTGAAGCTTTCTTT,CASSLAIFGFQGGVNTEAFF
.,few,TRBJ2-7,TRBV30,TGTGCCTGGGCGCCGGGACAACTCCGCGAGCAGTACTTC,CAWAPGQLREQYF
.,few,TRBJ1-5,TRBV5-5,TGTGCCAGCAGCCCGGATGGGGGGGCTCGACATCAGCCCCAGCATTTT,CASSPDGGARHQPQHF
TRBD1,.,TRBJ1-1,TRBV20-1,TGCAGTGCTAAACTCGGGACAGGGGGCACTGAAGCTTTCTTT,CSAKLGTGGTEAFF
TRBD1,.,TRBJ1-1,TRBV5-1,TGCGCCAGCAGCTACCTCGTATCGGGACAGGGGGAATCTTTCTTT,CASSYLVSGQGESFF